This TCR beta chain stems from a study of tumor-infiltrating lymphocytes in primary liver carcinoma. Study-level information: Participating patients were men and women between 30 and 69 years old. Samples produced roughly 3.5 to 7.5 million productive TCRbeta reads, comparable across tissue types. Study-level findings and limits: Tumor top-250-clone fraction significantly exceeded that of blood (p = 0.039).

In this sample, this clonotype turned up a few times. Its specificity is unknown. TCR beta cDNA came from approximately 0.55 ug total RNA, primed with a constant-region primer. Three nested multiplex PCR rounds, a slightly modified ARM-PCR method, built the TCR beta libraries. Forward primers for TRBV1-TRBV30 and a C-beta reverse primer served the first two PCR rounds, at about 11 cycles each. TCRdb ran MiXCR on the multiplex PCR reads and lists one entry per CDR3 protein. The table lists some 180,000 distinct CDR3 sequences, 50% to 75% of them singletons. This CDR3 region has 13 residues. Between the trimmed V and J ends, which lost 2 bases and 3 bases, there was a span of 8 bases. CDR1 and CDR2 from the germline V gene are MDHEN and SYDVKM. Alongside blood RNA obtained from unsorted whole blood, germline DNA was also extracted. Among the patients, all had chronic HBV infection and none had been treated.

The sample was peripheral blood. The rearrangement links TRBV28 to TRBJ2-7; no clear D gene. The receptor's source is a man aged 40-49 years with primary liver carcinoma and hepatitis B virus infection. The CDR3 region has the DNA TGTGCCAGCAGTTTAAGCTCCGGCTACGAGCAGTACTTC. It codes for CASSLSSGYEQYF.